This TCR beta chain was identified in a study of T cell repertoires in cytomegalovirus infection. Study in general: Both a matching HLA type and CMV infection were indicated by public TCR beta signatures.

Each CDR3 protein gets one entry after TCRdb re-called the reads with MiXCR. This sample yields nearly 650,000 distinct CDR3 sequences, of which roughly 24% are seen a single time; 8% belongs to the top ten. There are many counts of this clonotype. Antigen specificity is unknown. Study-wide results and caveats: Cumulated frequencies of public TCR beta families served to identify carriers of CMV plus the relevant HLA.

The sequenced sample was CD8+ T cells from PBMCs. This TCR was sampled from a human donor in good health (CMV status not recorded). Some clones in this sample may be carry-over from other donors' samples.

The CDR3 DNA sequence: TGCAGTGCTAGAGCCCGGAACACTGAAGCTTTCTTT. Protein sequence: CSARARNTEAFF. The chain has TRBV20-1 and TRBJ1-1; unclear D gene. Germline V gene data show CDR1 as DFQATT and CDR2 as SNEGSKA (reference sequence). V lost 1 base, J lost 1 base, and 4 bases lay in between. This CDR3 has 12 residues.